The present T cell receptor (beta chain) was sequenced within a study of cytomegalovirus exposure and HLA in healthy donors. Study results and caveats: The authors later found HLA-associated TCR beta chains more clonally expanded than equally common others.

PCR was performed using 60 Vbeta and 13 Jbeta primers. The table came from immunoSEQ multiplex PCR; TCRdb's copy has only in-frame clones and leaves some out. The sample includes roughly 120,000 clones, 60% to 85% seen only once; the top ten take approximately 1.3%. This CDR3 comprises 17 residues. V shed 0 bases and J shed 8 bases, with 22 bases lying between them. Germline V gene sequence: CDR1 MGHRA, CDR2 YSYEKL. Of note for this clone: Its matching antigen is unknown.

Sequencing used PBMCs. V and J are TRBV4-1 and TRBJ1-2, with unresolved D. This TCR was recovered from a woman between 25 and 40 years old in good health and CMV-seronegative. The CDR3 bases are TGCGCCAGCAGCCAAGAAGGATCCAGGATCGGGGAAGGCGGCTACACCTTC. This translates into CASSQEGSRIGEGGYTF.